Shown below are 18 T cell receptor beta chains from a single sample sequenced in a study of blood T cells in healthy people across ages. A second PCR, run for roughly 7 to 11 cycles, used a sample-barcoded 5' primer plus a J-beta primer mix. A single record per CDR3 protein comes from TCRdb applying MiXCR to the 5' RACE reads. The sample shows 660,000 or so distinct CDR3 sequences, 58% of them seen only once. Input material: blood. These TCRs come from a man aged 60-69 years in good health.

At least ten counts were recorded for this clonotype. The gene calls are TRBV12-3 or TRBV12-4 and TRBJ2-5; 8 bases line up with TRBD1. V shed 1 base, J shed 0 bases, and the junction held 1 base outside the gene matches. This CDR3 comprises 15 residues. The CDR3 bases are TGTGCCAGCAGTTTAGGGACAGGGTACCAAGAGACCCAGTACTTC. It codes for CASSLGTGYQETQYF.

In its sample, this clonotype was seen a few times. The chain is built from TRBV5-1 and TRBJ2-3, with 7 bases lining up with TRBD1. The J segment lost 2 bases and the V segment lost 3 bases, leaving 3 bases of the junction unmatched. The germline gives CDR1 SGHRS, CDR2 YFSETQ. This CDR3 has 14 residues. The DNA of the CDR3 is TGCGCCAGCAGCTCCGGACAGGCCACAGATACGCAGTATTTT. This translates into CASSSGQATDTQYF.

This chain's CDR3 is CASSLGVLLGEQFF. DNA of the CDR3: TGTGCCAGCAGCTTAGGGGTCCTCTTAGGGGAGCAGTTCTTC. The chain has TRBV7-2 and TRBJ2-1; the D is unclear. The germline CDR1 and CDR2 sequences are SGHTA and FQGNSA. Trimming took off 1 base at V and 10 bases at J, with 14 bases between the two ends. The CDR3 consists of 14 residues.

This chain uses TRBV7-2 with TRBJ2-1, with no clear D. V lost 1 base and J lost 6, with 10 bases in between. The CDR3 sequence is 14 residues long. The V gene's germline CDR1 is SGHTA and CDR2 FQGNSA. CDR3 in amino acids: CASSLVHGPNEQFF. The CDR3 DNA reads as TGTGCCAGCAGCTTAGTCCATGGACCCAATGAGCAGTTCTTC.

The CDR3, as DNA: TGTGCCAGCAGCTTAGGGGGTCCTCTTCAGGAGACCCAGTACTTC. Its protein is CASSLGGPLQETQYF. The J gene is TRBJ2-7, the V gene TRBV11-2; D gene ambiguous. Matching the DNA end better, TRBJ2-5 makes the J call doubtful. Per the germline V gene, CDR1 is SGHAT and CDR2 is FQNNGV. The CDR3 is 15 amino acids.

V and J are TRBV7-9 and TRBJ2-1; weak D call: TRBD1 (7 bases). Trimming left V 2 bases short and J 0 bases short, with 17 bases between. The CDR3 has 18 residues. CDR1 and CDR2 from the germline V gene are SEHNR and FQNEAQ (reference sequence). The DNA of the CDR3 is TGTGCCAGCAGCTTACGGGCGGGACGGGACAGCTCCTACAATGAGCAGTTCTTC. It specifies CASSLRAGRDSSYNEQFF. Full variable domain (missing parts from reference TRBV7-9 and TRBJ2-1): DTGVSQNPRHKITKRGQNVTFRCDPISEHNRLYWYRQTLGQGPEFLTYFQNEAQLEKSRLLSDRFSAERPKGSFSTLEIQRTEQGDSAMYLCASSLRAGRDSSYNEQFFGPGTRLTVL.

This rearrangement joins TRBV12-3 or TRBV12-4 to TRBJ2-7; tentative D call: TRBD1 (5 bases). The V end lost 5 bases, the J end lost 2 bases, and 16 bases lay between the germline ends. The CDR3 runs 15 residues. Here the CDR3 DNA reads TGTGCCAGCAGTGCCCTGGGGCAGGGTCCCTACGAGCAGTACTTC. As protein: CASSALGQGPYEQYF.

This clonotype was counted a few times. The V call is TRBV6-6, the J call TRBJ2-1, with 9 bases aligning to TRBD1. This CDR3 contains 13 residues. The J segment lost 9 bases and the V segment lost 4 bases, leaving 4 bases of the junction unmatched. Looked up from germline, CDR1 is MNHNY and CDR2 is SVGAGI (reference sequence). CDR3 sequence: CASSWTGESEQFF. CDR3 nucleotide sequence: TGTGCCAGCAGTTGGACAGGGGAAAGTGAGCAGTTCTTC.

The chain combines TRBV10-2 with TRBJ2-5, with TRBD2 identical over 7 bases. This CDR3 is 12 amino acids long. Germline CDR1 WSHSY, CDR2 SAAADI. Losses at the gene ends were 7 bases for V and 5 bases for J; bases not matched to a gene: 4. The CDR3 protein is CASNQGGETQYF. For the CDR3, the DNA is TGCGCCAGCAATCAGGGAGGGGAGACCCAGTACTTC.

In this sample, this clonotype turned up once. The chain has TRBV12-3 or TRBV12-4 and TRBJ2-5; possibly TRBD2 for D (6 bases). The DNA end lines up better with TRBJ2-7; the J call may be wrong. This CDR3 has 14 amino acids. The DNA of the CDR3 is TGTGCCAGCAGTTTTGGAGGGATAAGAAACGAGCAGTACTTC. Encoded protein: CASSFGGIRNEQYF.

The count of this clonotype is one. The CDR3 DNA reads TGTGCCAGCAGTAAACTAGCGGGGGAAGAGACCCAGTACTTC. Translating gives CASSKLAGEETQYF. V gene TRBV6-5 combines with J gene TRBJ2-5; 11 nucleotides line up with TRBD2. Germline-derived CDR1 and CDR2 are MNHEY and SVGAGI. The CDR3 is made up of 14 amino acids. Trimming cost V 5 bases and J 3 bases; bases outside gene matches: 2.

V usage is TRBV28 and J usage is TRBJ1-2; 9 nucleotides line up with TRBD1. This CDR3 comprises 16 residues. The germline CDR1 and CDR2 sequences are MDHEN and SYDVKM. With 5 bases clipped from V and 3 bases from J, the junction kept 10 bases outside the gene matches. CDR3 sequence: CASSVPGTGKDYGYTF. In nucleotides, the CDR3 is TGTGCCAGCAGTGTACCCGGGACAGGGAAGGACTATGGCTACACCTTC.

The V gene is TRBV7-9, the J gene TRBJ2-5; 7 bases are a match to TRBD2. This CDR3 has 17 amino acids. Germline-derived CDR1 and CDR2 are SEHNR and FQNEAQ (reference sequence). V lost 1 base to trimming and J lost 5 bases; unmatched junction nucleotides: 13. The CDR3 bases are TGTGCCAGCAGCTTAGAACGAGCGGGATACCCAGTCGAGACCCAGTACTTC. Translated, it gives CASSLERAGYPVETQYF.

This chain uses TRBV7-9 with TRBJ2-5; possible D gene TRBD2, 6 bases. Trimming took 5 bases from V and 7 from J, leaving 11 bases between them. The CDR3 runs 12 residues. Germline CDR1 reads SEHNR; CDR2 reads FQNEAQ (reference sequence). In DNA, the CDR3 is TGTGCCAGCAGCGTACAGGAGGGGACCCAGTACTTC. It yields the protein CASSVQEGTQYF.

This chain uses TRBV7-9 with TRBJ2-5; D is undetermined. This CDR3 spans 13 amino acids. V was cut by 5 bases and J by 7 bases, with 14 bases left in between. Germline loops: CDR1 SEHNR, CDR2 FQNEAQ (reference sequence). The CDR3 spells CASSVVDPATQYF. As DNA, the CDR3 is TGTGCCAGCAGCGTAGTGGACCCGGCGACCCAGTACTTC.

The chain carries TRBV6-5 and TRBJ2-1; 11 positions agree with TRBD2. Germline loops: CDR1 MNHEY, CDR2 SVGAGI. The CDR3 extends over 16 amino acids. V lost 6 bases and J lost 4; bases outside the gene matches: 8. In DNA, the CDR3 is TGTGCCAGCAGCCCCATAGCGGGAGGGGGTTACAATGAGCAGTTCTTC. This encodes CASSPIAGGGYNEQFF.

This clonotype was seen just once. The CDR3 coding sequence is TGCGCCAGCAGTGATAGACTAGCGGGGACAGATACGCAGTATTTT. As protein: CASSDRLAGTDTQYF. The V gene is TRBV10-1, the J gene TRBJ2-3, with 11 bases that match TRBD2. The CDR3 sequence is 15 residues long. CDR1 is WNHNN and CDR2 is SYGVQD in the germline V gene (reference sequence). J gave up 3 bases and V 3 bases, and 2 bases lay outside the gene matches.

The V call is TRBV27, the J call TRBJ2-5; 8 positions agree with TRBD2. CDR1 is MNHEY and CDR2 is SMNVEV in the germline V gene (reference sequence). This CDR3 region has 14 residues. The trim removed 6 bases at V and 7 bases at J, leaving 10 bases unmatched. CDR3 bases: TGTGCCAGCAGCCTCAGCGGGGGAACCGGGACCCAGTACTTC. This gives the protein CASSLSGGTGTQYF.